The rows below give T cell receptor beta chains drawn from one sample of a study of shared clonotypes between healthy human individuals. Libraries were prepared by immunoSEQ multiplex PCR; TCRdb keeps only in-frame clonotypes and omits some of them. The repertoire includes 2 million to 2.5 million clones, 85% to 95% of them detected once, and 0.13% sits in the top ten. The sequenced sample consisted of naive CD4+ T cells sorted from blood. Receptors originate from a young man in good health. Each CDR3 is given with its conserved first and last residue. A D gene is named only where the DNA matches it firmly. Rows give clone size only sometimes, using once, few, many, or a class for an expanded clone.

abundance	j_gene	v_gene	d_gene	len	CDR3nt	CDR3aa
-	TRBJ2-7	TRBV5-6	-	12	TGTGCCAGCAGCTTGGGGGTATACGAGCAGTACTTC	CASSLGVYEQYF
-	TRBJ1-5	TRBV7-6	-	15	TGTGCCAGCAGCTTAGCTGGGAATAGCAATCAGCCCCAGCATTTT	CASSLAGNSNQPQHF
-	TRBJ2-1	TRBV28	-	11	TGTGCCAGCAGCTCCTGGGCTGAGCAGTTCTTC	CASSSWAEQFF
-	TRBJ1-2	TRBV5-1	-	14	TGCGCCAGCAGCTTGGGAGGATATAACTATGGCTACACCTTC	CASSLGGYNYGYTF
-	TRBJ1-1	TRBV5-5	-	13	TGTGCCAGCAGCTTGTCGGGGTACACTGAAGCTTTCTTT	CASSLSGYTEAFF
-	TRBJ1-4	TRBV5-4	-	16	TGTGCCAGCAGCCTGGCCGGGGCAGCTGCTAATGAAAAACTGTTTTTT	CASSLAGAAANEKLFF
-	TRBJ2-5	TRBV7-9	-	13	TGTGCCAGCAGCTTGGATGTTTTGGAGACCCAGTACTTC	CASSLDVLETQYF
-	TRBJ1-1	TRBV11-3	-	13	TGTGCCAGCAGCTCGTATATGAACACTGAAGCTTTCTTT	CASSSYMNTEAFF
-	TRBJ2-7	TRBV5-3	TRBD2	15	TGTGCCCCCAGCTTCCTTCGTTTGCGGGAGTACGAGCAGTACTTC	CAPSFLRLREYEQYF
-	TRBJ2-2	TRBV18	-	14	TGTGCCAGCTCACAGACAGAGAACACCGGGGAGCTGTTTTTT	CASSQTENTGELFF
-	TRBJ2-5	TRBV4-3	TRBD2	16	TGCGCCAGCAGCCAAGCCGATACCAGCGGGGTTGTGACCCAGTACTTC	CASSQADTSGVVTQYF
-	TRBJ1-2	TRBV30	-	14	TGTGCCTATCGCCGGGCCTTAATTAACTATGGCTACACCTTC	CAYRRALINYGYTF
few	TRBJ1-6	TRBV4-1	TRBD1	15	TGCGCCAGCAGCCTGCGGACAGGGAACAATTCACCCCTCCACTTT	CASSLRTGNNSPLHF
-	TRBJ1-2	TRBV2	TRBD1	13	TGTGCCAGCATAGGGGGCAGGAGGGAAGGCTACACCTTC	CASIGGRREGYTF
-	TRBJ2-3	TRBV30	-	11	TGTGCCTGGAGTGAGCGAGATACGCAGTATTTT	CAWSERDTQYF
-	TRBJ1-5	TRBV7-2	TRBD1	15	TGTGCCAGCAGCTTAGCGCGGCAGGGGGTCCAGCCCCAGCATTTT	CASSLARQGVQPQHF
-	TRBJ1-1	TRBV28	-	16	TGTGCCAGCAGTTTAGAGGCCCCCGGGGAGGGCACTGAAGCTTTCTTT	CASSLEAPGEGTEAFF
-	TRBJ1-5	TRBV6-1	-	16	TGTGCCAGCAGTGCGATGGCAGGGAGACTCAATCAGCCCCAGCATTTT	CASSAMAGRLNQPQHF
-	TRBJ1-2	TRBV6-4	-	14	TGTGCCAGCAGTGTCGACTCCGCGGGCTATGGCTACACCTTC	CASSVDSAGYGYTF
-	TRBJ1-2	TRBV11-2	TRBD1	13	TGTGCCAGCAGCCTCGGGACAGGGAATGGCTACACCTTC	CASSLGTGNGYTF
-	TRBJ1-6	TRBV5-4	-	16	TGTGCCAGCAGCCGTGGGGGTAGGGACGTAAATTCACCCCTCCACTTT	CASSRGGRDVNSPLHF
once	TRBJ1-5	TRBV5-1	-	15	TGCGCCAGCAGCTTGGAGGGTCTTGGCAATCAGCCCCAGCATTTT	CASSLEGLGNQPQHF
-	TRBJ2-3	TRBV5-6	-	15	TGTGCCAGCAGCGGGGGACTGACTAGCACAGATACGCAGTATTTT	CASSGGLTSTDTQYF
-	TRBJ2-7	TRBV6-5	-	14	TGTGCCAGCAGCCGGCACAGGGTACCCTACGAGCAGTACTTC	CASSRHRVPYEQYF
-	TRBJ1-4	TRBV18	TRBD1	15	TGTGCCAGCTCAGTTAGTCGGACAGGGGATGAAAAACTGTTTTTT	CASSVSRTGDEKLFF
-	TRBJ2-7	TRBV21-1	-	16	TGTGCCAGCAGCAAAGAATGGCCGGGGGCGAACTACGAGCAGTACTTC	CASSKEWPGANYEQYF
-	TRBJ2-3	TRBV27	-	14	TGTGCCAGCAGTTTGTTCCCCCTCACAGATACGCAGTATTTT	CASSLFPLTDTQYF
-	TRBJ2-5	TRBV10-1	TRBD1	15	TGCGCCAGCAGTGAGTACAGGGGTCTCCAAGAGACCCAGTACTTC	CASSEYRGLQETQYF
-	TRBJ2-5	TRBV5-4	-	14	TGTGCCAGCAGCTACCGGGACGTCCAAGAGACCCAGTACTTC	CASSYRDVQETQYF
-	TRBJ2-5	TRBV2	TRBD2	13	TGTGCCAGCTGTGGACTAGTCGGGGAGACCCAGTACTTC	CASCGLVGETQYF
-	TRBJ2-1	TRBV4-1	TRBD2	15	TGCGCCAGCAGCCAAGATGATCTAGCGGGCAATGAGCAGTTCTTC	CASSQDDLAGNEQFF
-	TRBJ1-2	TRBV6-1	-	14	TGTGCCAGCATCGTGGACAAGGCTAACTATGGCTACACCTTC	CASIVDKANYGYTF
once	TRBJ2-3	TRBV4-2	-	15	TGTGCCAGCAGCCGGGGTGTTAGCGGCGTTGATACGCAGTATTTT	CASSRGVSGVDTQYF
-	TRBJ2-3	TRBV4-1	-	15	TGCGCCAGCAGCCAAGTTGGGACCTACACAGATACGCAGTATTTT	CASSQVGTYTDTQYF
-	TRBJ1-2	TRBV5-6	-	13	TGTGCCAGCAGCTTGGTAACTAACTATGGCTACACCTTC	CASSLVTNYGYTF
-	TRBJ1-2	TRBV2	TRBD1	14	TGTGCCAGCAGTGGACAGGGGGTAAACTATGGCTACACCTTC	CASSGQGVNYGYTF
-	TRBJ1-5	TRBV7-9	-	14	TGTGCACCCAGGGACAAAGATAGCAATCAGCCCCAGCATTTT	CAPRDKDSNQPQHF